This T cell receptor (beta chain) was sequenced for a study of beta chain features in type 1 diabetes. Overall study: Patient and healthy donor groups were alike in age, gender and cell yields. Notes on the study in general: The study found moderately but significantly shorter TCRB CDR3s in all four CD4+ subsets of Type 1 diabetes patients. The VDJ junctions of type 1 diabetes patients carried fewer insertions and more deletions.

The CDR3 is 14 amino acids. Germline V gene sequence: CDR1 SQVTM, CDR2 ANQGSEA. The junction had 6 bases not matched to a gene; V was cut back by 7 bases and J by 0 bases. As every portion of the isolated RNA was reverse transcribed, the sequencing read expressed TCRB transcripts. Sequencing was performed with immunoSEQ multiplex PCR; in TCRdb, only in-frame clones are kept and a portion is missing. The table has 150,000 to 200,000 clones, around 9% seen once; the top ten hold 0.7%. Details on this clone: The antigen is undetermined.

Stem cell-like memory, regulatory, central memory and naive CD4+ cells were sorted via CD45RO/CCR7/CD25/CD127/CD95/CD27. The V and J genes are TRBV29-1 and TRBJ1-2, with 9 bases lining up with TRBD1. The sample consisted of central memory CD4+ T cells from blood. The clonotype originates from a woman in her twenties or thirties with type 1 diabetes. CDR3 nucleotides: TGCAGCGCGGGGGACAGGGTCGCTAACTATGGCTACACCTTC. Translated, it gives CSAGDRVANYGYTF. Combining the CDR3 with reference TRBV29-1 and TRBJ1-2 gives the whole variable domain SAVISQKPSRDICQRGTSLTIQCQVDSQVTMMFWYRQQPGQSLTLIATANQGSEATYESGFVIDKFPISRPNLTFSTLTVSNMSPEDSSIYLCSAGDRVANYGYTFGSGTRLTVV.